This TCR beta chain was captured by sequencing in a study of CD8 T cells in Susac syndrome. V was shortened by 5 bases and J by 4 bases, with 11 bases between the two germline ends. This CDR3 region has 13 residues. Germline-derived CDR1 and CDR2 are SGHTA and FQGTGA. The RNA input was roughly 0.5 to 1 ug, and it was reverse transcribed with random hexamers. MiXCR, applied by TCRdb to the immunoSEQ multiplex PCR reads, yields one record per CDR3 protein. In the table there are under 300,000 distinct CDR3 sequences, 90% to 96% of which are singletons. Sequencing was done on a sample of CD4+ T cells from PBMCs. This sequence joins TRBV7-3 and TRBJ2-5, with a possible D match to TRBD2 (6 bases). This receptor was identified in a human donor with Susac syndrome. This chain's CDR3 is CASSRAGGETQYF. The CDR3 nucleotides are TGTGCCAGCAGCCGAGCGGGTGGAGAGACCCAGTACTTC. Supplemented by reference TRBV7-3 and TRBJ2-5, the full variable domain reads GAGVSQTPSNKVTEKGKYVELRCDPISGHTALYWYRQSLGQGPEFLIYFQGTGAADDSGLPNDRFFAVRPEGSVSTLKIQRTERGDSAVYLCASSRAGGETQYFGPGTRLLVL.